The source of this T cell receptor (beta chain) is a study of blood T cells in healthy people across ages. A second roughly 6 to 12 cycle PCR used barcoded and J-beta primers. Every sample returned 2.5 million or more CDR3-containing paired-end reads. TCRdb analysed the 5' RACE reads with MiXCR anew, one entry per CDR3 protein. The data hold 1,500,000 or so distinct CDR3 sequences, with approximately 59% observed a single time. Regarding the study as a whole: Since the PBMCs were unsorted, naive and antigen-experienced cells could not be conclusively compared.

Germline V CDR1 and CDR2: MDHEN, SYDVKM. The length of the CDR3 is 15 residues. V lost 3 bases to trimming and J lost 4 bases, with 13 bases between them. Details on this clonotype: Its antigen remains unknown.

The TCR comes from a man aged 18 to 29 in good health. The sample was blood. V and J are TRBV28 and TRBJ2-1, with a possible D match to TRBD2 (7 bases). CDR3 nucleotide sequence: TGTGCCAGCAGTTTGGGGGGGGCAAAATACAATGAGCAGTTCTTC. It is translated as CASSLGGAKYNEQFF.